One T cell receptor (beta chain) is described in this entry. Its antigen remains unknown. This sample was included in a study of blood T cells in healthy people across ages. Study-wide results and caveats: Strong correlation existed between TCR beta diversity and naive T cell percentage.

Donors each provided roughly 9.6 milliliters of peripheral blood. The second PCR ran about 6 to 11 cycles with a sample-barcoded 5' primer and J-beta primers. TCRdb reanalysed the 5' RACE reads using MiXCR and keeps one entry per CDR3 protein. Of 1.5 million to 2 million distinct CDR3 sequences listed, 28% are singletons. This CDR3 contains 15 residues. V shed 2 bases, J shed 2 bases, and the junction held 5 bases outside the gene matches. Germline values: CDR1 KGHSH, CDR2 LQKENI. The sample consisted of blood. The V gene is TRBV18, the J gene TRBJ2-7, with 8 bases fitting TRBD1. This TCR was sampled from a woman aged 25 to 39 in good health. This CDR3 is CASSPETGDPYEQYF. The CDR3 DNA reads as TGTGCCAGCTCACCAGAGACAGGGGATCCCTACGAGCAGTACTTC. Drawing the rest from reference TRBV18 and TRBJ2-7, the complete variable domain is NAGVMQNPRHLVRRRGQEARLRCSPMKGHSHVYWYRQLPEEGLKFMVYLQKENIIDESGMPKERFSAEFPKEGPSILRIQQVVRGDSAAYFCASSPETGDPYEQYFGPGTRLTVT.